Below, 13 T cell receptor beta chains from the same sample are listed, as sequenced in a study of blood T cell repertoires in COVID-19. This table comes from immunoSEQ multiplex PCR, and its TCRdb copy is limited to in-frame clones, with some not included. The sample records 180,000 or so clones, approximately 88% being singletons. The sequenced sample consisted of PBMCs or T cells enriched from blood (not recorded which). The receptors come from a woman aged 55-69 years who had recovered from COVID-19.

This sequence joins TRBV2 and TRBJ2-2; the D is unclear. Between the trimmed V and J ends, which lost 6 bases and 0 bases, there was a span of 8 bases. The CDR3 is 14 residues long. Germline loops: CDR1 SNHLY, CDR2 FYNNEI. The CDR3 here is CASRQQANTGELFF. CDR3 nucleotide sequence: TGTGCCAGCAGGCAACAAGCGAACACCGGGGAGCTGTTTTTT.

The chain is built from TRBV7-2 and TRBJ1-4, with a tentative D call TRBD1 (5 bases). V was trimmed by 5 bases and J by 0 bases, leaving 10 bases between them. Germline V gene lookup returns CDR1 SGHTA and CDR2 FQGNSA. The CDR3 is 15 residues long. The CDR3 sequence: CASSGHFATNEKLFF. CDR3 sequence (DNA): TGTGCCAGCAGCGGACACTTTGCAACTAATGAAAAACTGTTTTTT.

This clone was seen only once. This sequence joins TRBV19 and TRBJ2-1; D is possibly TRBD1 (6 bases). The ends were cut back, 9 bases at V and 6 bases at J, with 18 bases in the middle. This CDR3 has 14 residues. The germline CDR1 and CDR2 sequences are LNHDA and SQIVND (reference sequence). The CDR3 DNA follows: TGTGCCAGCCATGGGGGCACCGGAATCAATGAGCAGTTCTTC. Protein sequence: CASHGGTGINEQFF. Combining the CDR3 with reference TRBV19 and TRBJ2-1 gives the whole variable domain DGGITQSPKYLFRKEGQNVTLSCEQNLNHDAMYWYRQDPGQGLRLIYYSQIVNDFQKGDIAEGYSVSREKKESFPLTVTSAQKNPTAFYLCASHGGTGINEQFFGPGTRLTVL.

CDR3 loop: CASSERDQTQYF. CDR3 DNA: TGTGCCAGTTCCGAGAGGGATCAGACCCAGTACTTC. J is TRBJ2-5 and V is TRBV2, with TRBD2 as a possible D gene (5 bases). Germline V lookup: CDR1 SNHLY, CDR2 FYNNEI. V was cut by 9 bases and J by 6 bases, with 14 bases left in between. The CDR3 loop spans 12 amino acids.

The chain carries TRBV2 and TRBJ2-5; D possibly corresponds to TRBD2 (6 bases). The germline V gene encodes CDR1 SNHLY and CDR2 FYNNEI. There are 14 residues in the CDR3. The V end lost 6 bases, the J end lost 5 bases, and 16 bases lay between the germline ends. The CDR3, as DNA: TGTGCCAGCAGCCAGACTAGTACTAGGGAGACCCAGTACTTC. Protein product: CASSQTSTRETQYF.

The V and J genes are TRBV6-5 and TRBJ2-7, with 7 bases fitting TRBD1. CDR1 is MNHEY and CDR2 is SVGAGI in the germline V gene. V lost 10 bases, J lost 2 bases, and 8 bases stayed unmatched. This CDR3 spans 13 amino acids. CDR3 region: CAITRDSPYEQYF. The CDR3 nucleotides are TGTGCCATTACTCGGGACAGTCCCTACGAGCAGTACTTC.

The rearrangement joins TRBV28 to TRBJ2-7; 16 positions match TRBD2. This CDR3 spans 17 amino acids. Germline V gene lookup returns CDR1 MDHEN and CDR2 SYDVKM. The ends lost 4 bases at V and 3 bases at J; junction bases unmatched: 6. In DNA, the CDR3 is TGTGCCAGCAGTTCATCCGGGACTAGCGGGAGGGACTACGAGCAGTACTTC. Protein product: CASSSSGTSGRDYEQYF.

The chain carries TRBV14 and TRBJ1-1; no clear D gene. The CDR3 contains 13 residues. CDR1 SGHDN and CDR2 FVKESK come from the germline V gene. Deletions cut 3 bases from V and 7 bases from J, with 12 bases between. The CDR3 DNA reads as TGTGCCAGCAGCCAGGTCGGGGAATTTGAAGCTTTCTTT. Translation gives CASSQVGEFEAFF.

The genes are TRBV2 and TRBJ1-5; maybe TRBD1 (6 bases). Trimming shortened V by 4 bases and J by 3 bases, and 10 bases separated the two germline ends. The CDR3 covers 14 residues. From germline, CDR1 is SNHLY and CDR2 FYNNEI. As DNA, the CDR3 is TGTGCCAGCAGTGCTACAGGGAACAATCAGCCCCAGCATTTT. Translating it yields CASSATGNNQPQHF.

The chain has TRBV6-5 and TRBJ1-1; D may be TRBD1 (5 bases). CDR3 length: 15 residues. V lost 4 bases and J 5 bases, leaving 17 bases between the germline ends. Germline V CDR1 and CDR2: MNHEY, SVGAGI. The chain's CDR3 is CASSSPLRGKTEAFF. CDR3 nucleotide sequence: TGTGCCAGCAGTTCTCCCCTAAGGGGTAAAACTGAAGCTTTCTTT.

This clone was seen a few times. The chain employs TRBV5-1 and TRBJ2-5; 8 bases align to TRBD2. The CDR3 spans 14 residues. Germline-derived CDR1 and CDR2 are SGHRS and YFSETQ. Trimming at V came to 7 bases and at J to 5 bases, leaving 10 bases not matched to a gene. In nucleotides, the CDR3 is TGCGCCAGCGGGACAATAGCGGGGCCGGAGACCCAGTACTTC. Its protein product is CASGTIAGPETQYF.

V usage is TRBV6-5 and J usage is TRBJ1-2, with 9 bases identical to TRBD1. The junction had 8 bases not matched to a gene; V was cut back by 8 bases and J by 7 bases. This CDR3 spans 13 amino acids. Germline values: CDR1 MNHEY, CDR2 SVGAGI. In DNA, the CDR3 is TGTGCCAGCGGTCTTGGGACAGGGAGTGGCTACACCTTC. Protein sequence: CASGLGTGSGYTF.

V and J are TRBV2 and TRBJ1-4, with 7 bases that match TRBD1. CDR3 length: 14 residues. Germline CDR1 and CDR2: SNHLY and FYNNEI. Unmatched junction bases numbered 6, after V lost 8 bases and J lost 3 bases. The CDR3 spells CASQPDRANEKLFF. CDR3 sequence (DNA): TGTGCCAGCCAACCCGACAGGGCTAATGAAAAACTGTTTTTT.